This TCR beta chain originates from a study of naive CD8 T cells in extremely preterm neonates. Germline loops: CDR1 SEHNR, CDR2 FQNEAQ (reference sequence). There are 18 residues in the CDR3. The V gene end was trimmed by 5 bases and the J gene end by 0 bases; junction bases not matched to a gene: 13. Profiled with immunoSEQ multiplex PCR; TCRdb holds only in-frame clones, not every one. The sample holds about 5,100 clones, over 95% seen once. Peripheral blood came from healthy roughly 16-56 month-old surgical children and healthy nonsmoking adults. Sorted cells: live naive CD8+ T cells, CD45RA+CCR7+, Annexin V-negative. Study-wide results and limits: Preterm neonates had significantly lower iChao1 richness than other age groups. Preterm infants showed shorter CDR3s, fewer N additions and less trimming than older groups.

In the case of this clone: Its antigen is unknown.

This sequence originates from a human donor in good health. The sample taken for sequencing was naive CD8+ T cells from blood. V usage is TRBV7-9 and J usage is TRBJ2-7, with TRBD2 matching over 10 bases. The CDR3 coding sequence is TGTGCCAGCAGCCCTCCCCAACTAGCGGGACTCAGCTCCTACGAGCAGTACTTC. This encodes CASSPPQLAGLSSYEQYF.